Each of the 10 T cell receptor beta chains below was sequenced from the same sample in a study of blood T cell repertoires in COVID-19. Sequencing was performed with immunoSEQ multiplex PCR; in TCRdb, only in-frame clones are kept and a portion is missing. The data hold about 110,000 clones, with around 83% observed a single time. Material for sequencing was peripheral blood. These receptors came from a woman aged 70-85 years with acute or convalescent COVID-19.

V usage is TRBV7-8 and J usage is TRBJ1-5; 7 nucleotides match TRBD1. This CDR3 spans 15 amino acids. Germline assignment: CDR1 SGHVS and CDR2 FQNEAQ. J was trimmed by 7 bases and V by 5 bases; bases with no gene match: 11. The CDR3: CASSLTGAREQPQHF. DNA for the CDR3: TGTGCCAGCAGCCTTACAGGGGCACGAGAACAGCCCCAGCATTTT.

V usage is TRBV5-1 and J usage is TRBJ1-6; no firm D call. V shed 0 bases and J shed 3 bases, with 7 bases lying between them. Germline V gene sequence: CDR1 SGHRS, CDR2 YFSETQ. This CDR3 spans 15 amino acids. The CDR3 loop reads CASSLGEVYNSPLHF. CDR3 in DNA: TGCGCCAGCAGCTTGGGTGAGGTCTATAATTCACCCCTCCACTTT.

The chain recombines TRBV5-6 with TRBJ2-7; TRBD1 matches at 9 bases. CDR1 and CDR2 from the germline V gene are SGHDT and YYEEEE. The junction had 11 bases not matched to a gene; V was cut back by 4 bases and J by 3 bases. This CDR3 has 16 amino acids. CDR3 protein: CASSTPPGQGLYEQYV. As DNA, the CDR3 is TGTGCCAGCAGCACACCCCCGGGACAGGGTCTCTACGAGCAGTACGTC.

This clone occurred once. The chain recombines TRBV7-9 with TRBJ2-3; D may be TRBD1 (6 bases). This CDR3 has 16 residues. CDR1 SEHNR and CDR2 FQNEAQ come from the germline V gene (reference sequence). V lost 9 bases and J lost 2, with 21 bases in between. This CDR3 is CARYSDSSEATDTQYF. CDR3 DNA: TGTGCCAGATACTCGGACAGCTCAGAGGCCACAGATACGCAGTATTTT.

This rearrangement joins TRBV5-4 to TRBJ2-7; D may be TRBD2 (5 bases). CDR1 is SGHNT and CDR2 is YYREEE in the germline V gene (reference sequence). With 0 bases removed from V and 2 bases from J, the gap between germline ends came to 12 bases. The CDR3 runs 15 residues. DNA of the CDR3: TGTGCCAGCAGCTTGGGTTCGGGATCGCCCTACGAGCAGTACTTC. Amino acids: CASSLGSGSPYEQYF.

The genes are TRBV19 and TRBJ2-7; 7 positions match TRBD1. CDR3 length: 16 amino acids. The junction had 16 bases not matched to a gene; V was cut back by 6 bases and J by 5 bases. The germline V gene encodes CDR1 LNHDA and CDR2 SQIVND (reference sequence). CDR3 sequence (DNA): TGTGCCAGTAGCCCGACAGGGATAGGCGTGAGGAACGAGCAGTACTTC. Translated: CASSPTGIGVRNEQYF.

The V call is TRBV10-3, the J call TRBJ1-1; D is unclear. The V end was cut by 0 bases, the J end by 1 base, with 9 bases between. The CDR3 totals 15 residues. The V gene's germline CDR1 is ENHRY and CDR2 SYGVKD. CDR3 protein: CAISESQQPNTEAFF. The CDR3 DNA reads as TGTGCCATCAGTGAGTCGCAACAGCCGAACACTGAAGCTTTCTTT.

V is TRBV28 and J is TRBJ1-5; maybe TRBD1 (5 bases). The CDR3 runs 15 residues. V lost 5 bases, J lost 3 bases, and 14 bases lay in between. CDR1 and CDR2 (germline): MDHEN, SYDVKM. This CDR3 is CASSPHGALNQPQHF. In DNA form, the CDR3 reads TGTGCCAGCAGTCCACATGGGGCGCTCAATCAGCCCCAGCATTTT.

The CDR3 DNA is TGTGCCAGCAGCCAAGAAGGGGGGGGTGTAGGAATTCGCCAAGAGACCCAGTACTTC. Amino acid sequence: CASSQEGGGVGIRQETQYF. The V gene is TRBV4-2, the J gene TRBJ2-5, with a weak D call TRBD2 (7 bases). The CDR3 is 19 amino acids. CDR1 and CDR2 (germline): LGHNA, YNFKEQ. Trimming cost V 0 bases and J 1 base, with 21 bases left between them.

The chain recombines TRBV11-1 with TRBJ2-1, with TRBD2 identical over 9 bases. The CDR3 loop spans 16 amino acids. The germline CDR1 and CDR2 sequences are SGHAT and FQDESV (reference sequence). The J segment lost 4 bases and the V segment lost 5 bases, leaving 9 bases of the junction unmatched. The CDR3 region is CASSRRGAGGYNEQFF. DNA of the CDR3: TGTGCCAGCAGCCGCCGGGGAGCGGGAGGTTACAATGAGCAGTTCTTC. Drawing the rest from reference TRBV11-1 and TRBJ2-1, the complete variable domain is EAEVAQSPRYKITEKSQAVAFWCDPISGHATLYWYRQILGQGPELLVQFQDESVVDDSQLPKDRFSAERLKGVDSTLKIQPAELGDSAMYLCASSRRGAGGYNEQFFGPGTRLTVL.